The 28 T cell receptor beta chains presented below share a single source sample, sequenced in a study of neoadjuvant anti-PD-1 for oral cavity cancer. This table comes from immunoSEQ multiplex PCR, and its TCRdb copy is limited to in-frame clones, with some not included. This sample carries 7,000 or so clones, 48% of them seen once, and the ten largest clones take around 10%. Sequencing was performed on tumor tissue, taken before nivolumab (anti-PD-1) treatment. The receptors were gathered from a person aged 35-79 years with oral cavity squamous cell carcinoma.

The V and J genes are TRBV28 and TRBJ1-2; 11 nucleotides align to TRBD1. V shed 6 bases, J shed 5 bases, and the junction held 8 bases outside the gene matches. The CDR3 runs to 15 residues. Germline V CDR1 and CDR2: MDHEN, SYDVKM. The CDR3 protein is CASRSGQGVSYGYTF. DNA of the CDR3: TGTGCCAGCAGGTCGGGACAGGGGGTTTCTTATGGCTACACCTTC.

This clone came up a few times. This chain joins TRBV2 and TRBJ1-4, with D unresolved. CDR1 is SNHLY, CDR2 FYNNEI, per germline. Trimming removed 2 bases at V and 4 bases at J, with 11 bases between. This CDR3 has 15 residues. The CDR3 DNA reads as TGTGCCAGCAGTGAATCGTACGGATATAATGAAAAACTGTTTTTT. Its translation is CASSESYGYNEKLFF.

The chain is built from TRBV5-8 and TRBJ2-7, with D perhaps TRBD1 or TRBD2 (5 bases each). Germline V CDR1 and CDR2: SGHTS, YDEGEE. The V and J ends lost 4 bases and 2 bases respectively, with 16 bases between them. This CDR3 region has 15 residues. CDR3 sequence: CASSDRDPDAYEQYF. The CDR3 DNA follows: TGTGCCAGCAGCGATCGGGACCCGGACGCCTACGAGCAGTACTTC. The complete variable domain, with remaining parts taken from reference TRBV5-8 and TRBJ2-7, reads EAGVTQSPTHLIKTRGQQATLRCSPISGHTSVYWYQQALGLGLQFLLWYDEGEERNRGNFPPRFSGRQFPNYSSELNVNALELEDSALYLCASSDRDPDAYEQYFGPGTRLTVT.

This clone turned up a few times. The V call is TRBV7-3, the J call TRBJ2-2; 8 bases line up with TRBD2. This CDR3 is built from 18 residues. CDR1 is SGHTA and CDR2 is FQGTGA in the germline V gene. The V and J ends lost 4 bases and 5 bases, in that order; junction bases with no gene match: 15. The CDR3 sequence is CASSSPSLGSGMTGELFF. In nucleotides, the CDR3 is TGTGCCAGCAGCTCTCCCTCTTTGGGTAGCGGGATGACCGGGGAGCTGTTTTTT.

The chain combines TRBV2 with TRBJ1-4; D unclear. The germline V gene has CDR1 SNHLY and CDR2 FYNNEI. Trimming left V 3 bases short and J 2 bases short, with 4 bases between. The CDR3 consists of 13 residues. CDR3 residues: CASSEGTNEKLFF. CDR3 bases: TGTGCCAGCAGTGAGGGGACTAATGAAAAACTGTTTTTT.

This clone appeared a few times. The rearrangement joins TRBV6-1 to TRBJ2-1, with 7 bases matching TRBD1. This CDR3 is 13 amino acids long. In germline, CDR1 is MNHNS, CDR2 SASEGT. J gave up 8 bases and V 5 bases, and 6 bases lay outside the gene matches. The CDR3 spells CASSLTGKYEQFF. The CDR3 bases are TGTGCCAGCAGTTTGACAGGGAAGTATGAGCAGTTCTTC.

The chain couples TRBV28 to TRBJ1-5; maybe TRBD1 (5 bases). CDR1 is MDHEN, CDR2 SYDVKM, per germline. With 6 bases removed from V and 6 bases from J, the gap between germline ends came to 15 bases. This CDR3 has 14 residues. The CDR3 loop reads CASRIMEGSQPQHF. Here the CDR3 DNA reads TGTGCCAGCAGGATAATGGAGGGGTCTCAGCCCCAGCATTTT.

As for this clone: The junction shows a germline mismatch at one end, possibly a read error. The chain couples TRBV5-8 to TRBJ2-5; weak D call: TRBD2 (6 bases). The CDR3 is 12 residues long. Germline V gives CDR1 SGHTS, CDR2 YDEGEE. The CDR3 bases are TGTGCCAGCACCTTGAGCGGGGAGACCCAGTACTTC. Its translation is CASTLSGETQYF.

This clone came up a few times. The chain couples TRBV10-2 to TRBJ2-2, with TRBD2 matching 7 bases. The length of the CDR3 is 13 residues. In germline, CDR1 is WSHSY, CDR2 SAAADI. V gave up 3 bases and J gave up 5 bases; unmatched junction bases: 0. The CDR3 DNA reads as TGCGCCAGCAGTGAAGCGGGAACCGGGGAGCTGTTTTTT. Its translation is CASSEAGTGELFF.

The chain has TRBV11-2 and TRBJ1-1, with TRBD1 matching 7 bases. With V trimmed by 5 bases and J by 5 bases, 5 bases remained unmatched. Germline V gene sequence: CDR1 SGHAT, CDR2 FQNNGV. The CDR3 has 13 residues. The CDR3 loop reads CASSLDRETEAFF. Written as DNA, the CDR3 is TGTGCCAGCAGCCTTGACAGGGAAACTGAAGCTTTCTTT.

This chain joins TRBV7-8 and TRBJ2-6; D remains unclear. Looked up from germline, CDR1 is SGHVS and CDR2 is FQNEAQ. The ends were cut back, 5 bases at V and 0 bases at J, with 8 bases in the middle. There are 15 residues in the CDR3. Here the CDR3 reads CASSPQNSGANVLTF. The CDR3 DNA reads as TGTGCCAGCAGCCCTCAGAACTCTGGGGCCAACGTCCTGACTTTC.

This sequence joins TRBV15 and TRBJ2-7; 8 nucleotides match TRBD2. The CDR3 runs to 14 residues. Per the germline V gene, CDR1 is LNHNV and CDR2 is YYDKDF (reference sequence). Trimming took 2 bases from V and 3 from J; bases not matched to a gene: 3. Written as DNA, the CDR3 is TGTGCCACCAGCAGATTAGCGGGAAACTACGAGCAGTACTTC. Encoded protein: CATSRLAGNYEQYF.

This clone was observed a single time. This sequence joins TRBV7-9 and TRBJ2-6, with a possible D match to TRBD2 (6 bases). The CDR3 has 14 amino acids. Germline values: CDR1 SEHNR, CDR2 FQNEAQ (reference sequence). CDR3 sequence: CAVPGGAGANVLTF. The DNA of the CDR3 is TGTGCAGTCCCCGGGGGAGCTGGGGCCAACGTCCTGACTTTC.

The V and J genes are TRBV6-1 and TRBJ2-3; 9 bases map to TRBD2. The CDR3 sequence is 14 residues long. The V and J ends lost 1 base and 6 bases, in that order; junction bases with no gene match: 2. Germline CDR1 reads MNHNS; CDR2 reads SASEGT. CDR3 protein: CASSEGTSVDTQYF. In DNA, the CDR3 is TGTGCCAGCAGTGAAGGGACTAGCGTTGATACGCAGTATTTT.

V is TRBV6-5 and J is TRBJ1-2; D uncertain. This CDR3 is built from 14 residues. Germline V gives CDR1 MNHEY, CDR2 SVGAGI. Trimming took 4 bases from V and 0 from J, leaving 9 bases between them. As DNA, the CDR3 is TGTGCCAGCAGTTCCGACCCAACTAACTATGGCTACACCTTC. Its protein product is CASSSDPTNYGYTF.

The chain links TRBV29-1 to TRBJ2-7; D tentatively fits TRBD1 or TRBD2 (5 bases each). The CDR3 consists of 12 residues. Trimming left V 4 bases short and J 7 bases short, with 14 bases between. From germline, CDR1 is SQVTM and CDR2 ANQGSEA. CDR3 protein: CSVGPGTWEQYF. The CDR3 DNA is TGCAGCGTTGGACCAGGGACGTGGGAGCAGTACTTC.

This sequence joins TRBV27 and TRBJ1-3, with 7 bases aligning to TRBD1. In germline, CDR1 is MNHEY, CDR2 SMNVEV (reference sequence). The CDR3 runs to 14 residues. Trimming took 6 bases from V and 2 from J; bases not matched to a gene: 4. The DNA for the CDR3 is TGTGCCAGCAGCCAACAGGGGACTGGAAACACCATATATTTT. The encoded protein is CASSQQGTGNTIYF.

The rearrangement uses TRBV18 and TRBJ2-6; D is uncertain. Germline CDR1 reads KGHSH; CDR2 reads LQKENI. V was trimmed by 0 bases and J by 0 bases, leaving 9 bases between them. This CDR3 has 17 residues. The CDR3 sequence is CASSPPVVSSGANVLTF. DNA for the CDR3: TGTGCCAGCTCACCACCGGTGGTTTCCTCTGGGGCCAACGTCCTGACTTTC.

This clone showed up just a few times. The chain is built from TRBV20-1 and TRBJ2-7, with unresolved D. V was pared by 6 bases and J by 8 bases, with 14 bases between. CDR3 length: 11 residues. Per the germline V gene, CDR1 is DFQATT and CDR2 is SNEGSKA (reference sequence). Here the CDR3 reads CSASLAAQQYF. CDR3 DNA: TGCAGTGCATCCCTGGCGGCTCAGCAGTACTTC.

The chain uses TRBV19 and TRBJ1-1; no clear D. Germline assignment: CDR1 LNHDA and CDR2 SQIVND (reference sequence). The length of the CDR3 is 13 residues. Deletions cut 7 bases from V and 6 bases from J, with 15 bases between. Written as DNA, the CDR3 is TGTGCCAGTACCCTAGGGCGAGGAGCTGAAGCTTTCTTT. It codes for CASTLGRGAEAFF.

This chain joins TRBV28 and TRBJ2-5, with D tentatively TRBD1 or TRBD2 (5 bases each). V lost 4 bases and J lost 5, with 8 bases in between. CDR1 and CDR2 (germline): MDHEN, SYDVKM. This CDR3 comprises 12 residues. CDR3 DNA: TGTGCCAGCAGTTGGGACCGGGAGACCCAGTACTTC. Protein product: CASSWDRETQYF. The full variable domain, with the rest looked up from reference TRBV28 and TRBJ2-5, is DVKVTQSSRYLVKRTGEKVFLECVQDMDHENMFWYRQDPGLGLRLIYFSYDVKMKEKGDIPEGYSVSREKKERFSLILESASTNQTSMYLCASSWDRETQYFGPGTRLLVL.

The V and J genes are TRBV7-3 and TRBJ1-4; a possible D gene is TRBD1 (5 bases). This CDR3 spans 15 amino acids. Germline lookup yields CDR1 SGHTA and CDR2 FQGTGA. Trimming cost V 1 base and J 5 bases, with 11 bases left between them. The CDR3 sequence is CASSLRVWGNEKLFF. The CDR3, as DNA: TGTGCCAGCAGCTTAAGGGTCTGGGGGAATGAAAAACTGTTTTTT.

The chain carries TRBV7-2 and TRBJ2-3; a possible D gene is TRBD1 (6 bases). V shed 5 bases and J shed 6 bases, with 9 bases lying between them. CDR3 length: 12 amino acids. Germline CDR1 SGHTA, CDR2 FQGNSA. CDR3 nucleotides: TGTGCCAGCAGCCAGACAGGTGATACGCAGTATTTT. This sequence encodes CASSQTGDTQYF.

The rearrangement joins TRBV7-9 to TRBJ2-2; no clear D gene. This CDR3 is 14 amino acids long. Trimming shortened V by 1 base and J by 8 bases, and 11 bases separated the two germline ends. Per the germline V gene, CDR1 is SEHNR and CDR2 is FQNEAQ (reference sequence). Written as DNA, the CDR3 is TGTGCCAGCAGCTTAGTCCCTCCCGATGGGGAGCTGTTTTTT. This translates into CASSLVPPDGELFF.

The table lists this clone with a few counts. The CDR3 protein is CASSPPTDEQFF. The CDR3 DNA reads TGTGCCAGCAGCCCCCCGACGGATGAGCAGTTCTTC. The chain is built from TRBV7-6 and TRBJ2-1, with D unclear. V was shortened by 5 bases and J by 8 bases, with 10 bases between the two germline ends. Germline loops: CDR1 SGHVS, CDR2 FNYEAQ. The CDR3 covers 12 residues.

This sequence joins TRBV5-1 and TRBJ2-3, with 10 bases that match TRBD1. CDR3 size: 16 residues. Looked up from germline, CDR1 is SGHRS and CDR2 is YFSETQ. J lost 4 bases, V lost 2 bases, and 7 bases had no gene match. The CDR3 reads CASSLGTGAGPDTQYF. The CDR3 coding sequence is TGCGCCAGCAGCTTAGGGACAGGGGCCGGTCCAGATACGCAGTATTTT.

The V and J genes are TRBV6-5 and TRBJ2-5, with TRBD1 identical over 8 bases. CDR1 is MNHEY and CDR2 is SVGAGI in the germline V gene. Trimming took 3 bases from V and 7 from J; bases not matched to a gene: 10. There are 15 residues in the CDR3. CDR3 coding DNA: TGTGCCAGCAGTTATTCGTCCACAGGGGGGAGGACCCAGTACTTC. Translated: CASSYSSTGGRTQYF.

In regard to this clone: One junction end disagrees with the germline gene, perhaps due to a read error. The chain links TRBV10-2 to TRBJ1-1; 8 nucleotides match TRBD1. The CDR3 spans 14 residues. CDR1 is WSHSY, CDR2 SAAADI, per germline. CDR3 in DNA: TGTGCCAGCAGTCTCACAGGGGGGAACACTGAAGCTTTCTTT. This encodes CASSLTGGNTEAFF.